Listed here are 30 T cell receptor beta chains from one sample, sequenced in a study of blood T cell repertoires in COVID-19. Generated by immunoSEQ multiplex PCR, the TCRdb table keeps only in-frame clones and is missing some. This sample carries under 95,000 clones, 88% of them seen once, and the ten largest clones take approximately 5.5%. The sequenced sample consisted of peripheral blood. These TCRs come from a human donor in a cohort sampled during active COVID-19.

The CDR3 region has the DNA TGCGCCAGCAGCCAAGATGAACAGGCGGGGGCAGGGTATGCAGATACGCAGTATTTT. This gives the protein CASSQDEQAGAGYADTQYF. This chain uses TRBV4-1 with TRBJ2-3, with D possibly TRBD2 on 7 matching bases. Trimming cost V 0 bases and J 4 bases, with 23 bases left between them. CDR1 is MGHRA, CDR2 YSYEKL, per germline. This CDR3 has 19 amino acids.

The sample holds one count of this clone. DNA of the CDR3: TGTGCCAGCAGCTTACATCGGACAGGGGCCTTTTCTGGAAACACCATATATTTT. Its translation: CASSLHRTGAFSGNTIYF. The V and J genes are TRBV7-2 and TRBJ1-3; 9 positions agree with TRBD1. Germline lookup yields CDR1 SGHTA and CDR2 FQGNSA. This CDR3 region has 18 residues. Losses at the gene ends were 2 bases for V and 1 base for J; bases not matched to a gene: 9. The full variable domain, its missing parts supplied by reference TRBV7-2 and TRBJ1-3, is GAGVSQSPSNKVTEKGKDVELRCDPISGHTALYWYRQSLGQGLEFLIYFQGNSAPDKSGLPSDRFSAERTGGSVSTLTIQRTQQEDSAVYLCASSLHRTGAFSGNTIYFGEGSWLTVV.

The CDR3 DNA is TGCGCCAGCAGCTTGGGACTAGCGGGGGACGGGAATGAGCAGTTCTTC. Translation: CASSLGLAGDGNEQFF. V usage is TRBV5-1 and J usage is TRBJ2-1; TRBD2 agrees at 12 bases. Germline lookup yields CDR1 SGHRS and CDR2 YFSETQ. J gave up 7 bases and V 0 bases, and 5 bases lay outside the gene matches. The CDR3 extends over 16 amino acids.

The J gene is TRBJ2-7, the V gene TRBV29-1, with D tentatively TRBD2 (7 bases). Germline-derived CDR1 and CDR2 are SQVTM and ANQGSEA. The V end lost 4 bases, the J end lost 5 bases, and 15 bases lay between the germline ends. This CDR3 is built from 13 residues. The CDR3 coding sequence is TGCAGCGTTGTCGGGGGGCGCTTCCACGAGCAGTACTTC. Translating gives CSVVGGRFHEQYF.

This CDR3 reads CASSQRLLGYTF. For the CDR3, the DNA is TGTGCCAGCAGTCAGAGGTTGTTGGGCTACACCTTC. The chain recombines TRBV6-5 with TRBJ1-2; D call uncertain. The length of the CDR3 is 12 residues. Per the germline V gene, CDR1 is MNHEY and CDR2 is SVGAGI. Trimming stripped 5 bases from V and 8 bases from J, with 12 bases between.

V gene TRBV10-3 combines with J gene TRBJ2-1; weak D call: TRBD1 (6 bases). Trimming cost V 0 bases and J 10 bases, with 16 bases left between them. The germline CDR1 and CDR2 sequences are ENHRY and SYGVKD. The CDR3 contains 15 residues. The CDR3 DNA reads as TGTGCCATCAGTGAGTCGGACAGTCCTAAAATAGAGCAGTTCTTC. Translated: CAISESDSPKIEQFF.

The chain links TRBV3-1 (or the pseudogene TRBV3-2) to TRBJ1-6; D ambiguous. V was clipped by 0 bases and J by 14 bases, with 20 bases between them. Germline loops: CDR1 LGHDT, CDR2 YNNKEL (reference sequence). The CDR3 loop spans 16 amino acids. CDR3 region: CASSQEGFESTTTLHF. CDR3 DNA: TGTGCCAGCAGCCAAGAAGGTTTTGAGTCAACGACAACCCTCCACTTT.

This chain joins TRBV6-2 or TRBV6-3 and TRBJ1-4; no clear D. The V end lost 6 bases, the J end lost 6 bases, and 14 bases lay between the germline ends. The CDR3 covers 14 residues. The germline V gene encodes CDR1 MNHEY and CDR2 SVGEGT. The CDR3 here is CASSPHVRDEKLFF. In nucleotides, the CDR3 is TGTGCCAGCAGCCCACATGTTCGGGATGAAAAACTGTTTTTT.

The chain carries TRBV9 and TRBJ2-7; 8 bases match TRBD2. The CDR3 covers 14 residues. Losses at the gene ends were 1 base for V and 6 bases for J; bases not matched to a gene: 6. From germline, CDR1 is SGDLS and CDR2 YYNGEE. This chain's CDR3 is CASSVTSGSPEQYF. CDR3 coding DNA: TGTGCCAGCAGCGTAACCAGCGGGAGTCCCGAGCAGTACTTC.

The chain uses TRBV4-1 and TRBJ1-1; no clear D. Trimming pared 0 bases from V and 4 bases from J, leaving 12 bases between. Germline-derived CDR1 and CDR2 are MGHRA and YSYEKL. The CDR3 has 15 amino acids. CDR3 in amino acids: CASSQEPRMGTEAFF. Written as DNA, the CDR3 is TGCGCCAGCAGCCAAGAACCCAGGATGGGCACTGAAGCTTTCTTT.

The chain joins TRBV5-1 to TRBJ2-7, with TRBD1 as a possible D gene (5 bases). Germline CDR1 reads SGHRS; CDR2 reads YFSETQ. Between the trimmed V and J ends, which lost 3 bases and 1 base, there was a span of 11 bases. The CDR3 extends over 14 amino acids. CDR3 nucleotide sequence: TGCGCCAGCAGCTACGAGGCAGGGTCCTACGAGCAGTACTTC. Its translation: CASSYEAGSYEQYF.

The V call is TRBV29-1, the J call TRBJ2-2; 12 bases align to TRBD1. Losses at the gene ends were 6 bases for V and 3 bases for J; bases not matched to a gene: 11. The CDR3 runs to 17 residues. Germline lookup yields CDR1 SQVTM and CDR2 ANQGSEA. CDR3 region: CSVPYGTGGEDTGELFF. The CDR3 nucleotides are TGCAGCGTGCCCTACGGGACAGGGGGCGAGGACACCGGGGAGCTGTTTTTT.

This rearrangement joins TRBV30 to TRBJ2-5; D may be TRBD2 (6 bases). CDR1 is GTSNPN, CDR2 SVGIG, per germline (reference sequence). Trimming cost V 3 bases and J 5 bases, with 16 bases left between them. This CDR3 is built from 14 residues. The CDR3 here is CAWSPRETWETQYF. In DNA, the CDR3 is TGTGCCTGGAGCCCGCGGGAAACCTGGGAGACCCAGTACTTC.

This chain uses TRBV7-3 with TRBJ2-7; D may be TRBD2 (5 bases). Trimming removed 4 bases at V and 9 bases at J, with 13 bases between. The CDR3 has 12 amino acids. Per the germline V gene, CDR1 is SGHTA and CDR2 is FQGTGA. The CDR3 region is CASSWTGILQYF. The DNA for the CDR3 is TGTGCCAGCAGCTGGACGGGAATTCTGCAGTACTTC. Full variable domain (rest looked up from reference TRBV7-3 and TRBJ2-7): GAGVSQTPSNKVTEKGKYVELRCDPISGHTALYWYRQSLGQGPEFLIYFQGTGAADDSGLPNDRFFAVRPEGSVSTLKIQRTERGDSAVYLCASSWTGILQYFGPGTRLTVT.

This clone was seen a single time. The J gene is TRBJ2-2, the V gene TRBV24-1, with TRBD1 matching 9 bases. The CDR3 consists of 13 residues. Looked up from germline, CDR1 is KGHDR and CDR2 is SFDVKD. The junction had 6 bases not matched to a gene; V was cut back by 5 bases and J by 12 bases. CDR3 residues: CATSAPGTGKLFF. CDR3 sequence (DNA): TGTGCCACCAGTGCCCCAGGGACAGGGAAGCTGTTTTTT.

This clone was detected once. This sequence joins TRBV29-1 and TRBJ2-1; 8 bases line up with TRBD1. In germline, CDR1 is SQVTM, CDR2 ANQGSEA. This CDR3 has 12 amino acids. Trimming cost V 7 bases and J 4 bases; bases outside gene matches: 3. The CDR3 region has the DNA TGCAGCGCAAGGACAGGGTACAATGAGCAGTTCTTC. This encodes CSARTGYNEQFF.

This chain links TRBV19 with TRBJ2-7; unclear D gene. With 3 bases removed from V and 0 bases from J, the gap between germline ends came to 9 bases. The CDR3 extends over 14 amino acids. Germline-derived CDR1 and CDR2 are LNHDA and SQIVND (reference sequence). CDR3 residues: CASSMAESSYEQYF. CDR3 nucleotides: TGTGCCAGTAGTATGGCGGAGAGCTCCTACGAGCAGTACTTC.

V is TRBV6-1 and J is TRBJ2-7, with D possibly matching TRBD1 (5 bases). V dropped 2 bases and J dropped 0 bases, with 14 bases sitting between them. Germline loops: CDR1 MNHNS, CDR2 SASEGT. The CDR3 has 16 amino acids. As DNA, the CDR3 is TGTGCCAGCAGTGAAAATGTAAAGGGGCTCTCCTACGAGCAGTACTTC. Translated, it gives CASSENVKGLSYEQYF.

The genes are TRBV5-4 and TRBJ2-3; 10 positions agree with TRBD2. Trimming at V came to 4 bases and at J to 0 bases, leaving 5 bases not matched to a gene. CDR1 and CDR2 (germline): SGHNT, YYREEE (reference sequence). The CDR3 has 16 residues. CDR3 sequence reads: CASSEGLAVSTDTQYF. CDR3 DNA: TGTGCCAGCAGCGAAGGACTAGCGGTTAGCACAGATACGCAGTATTTT.

The CDR3 here is CASSPQGGGWVEKLFF. CDR3 DNA sequence: TGTGCCAGCTCACCACAGGGTGGAGGATGGGTTGAAAAACTGTTTTTT. This sequence joins TRBV18 and TRBJ1-4; D is uncertain. CDR1 is KGHSH, CDR2 LQKENI, per germline. This CDR3 is built from 16 residues. Between the trimmed V and J ends, which lost 1 base and 7 bases, there was a span of 16 bases. Together with reference TRBV18 and TRBJ1-4, the CDR3 gives the full variable domain: NAGVMQNPRHLVRRRGQEARLRCSPMKGHSHVYWYRQLPEEGLKFMVYLQKENIIDESGMPKERFSAEFPKEGPSILRIQQVVRGDSAAYFCASSPQGGGWVEKLFFGSGTQLSVL.

The CDR3 reads CASRDRADTEAFF. The CDR3 DNA sequence: TGTGCCAGTAGGGACAGGGCGGACACTGAAGCTTTCTTT. The rearrangement joins TRBV19 to TRBJ1-1; 8 positions match TRBD1. Trimming took 6 bases from V and 3 from J; bases not matched to a gene: 3. Germline loops: CDR1 LNHDA, CDR2 SQIVND (reference sequence). The CDR3 is 13 amino acids.

The genes are TRBV19 and TRBJ1-5; 10 bases align to TRBD1. Germline V CDR1 and CDR2: LNHDA, SQIVND (reference sequence). V lost 5 bases, J lost 3 bases, and 13 bases stayed unmatched. The CDR3 contains 18 residues. The CDR3 loop reads CASSLRGGQGYDNQPQHF. The CDR3, as DNA: TGTGCCAGTAGTCTTCGGGGGGGACAGGGGTACGACAATCAGCCCCAGCATTTT.

The chain carries TRBV5-1 and TRBJ2-1; TRBD2 might be the D (5 bases). The CDR3 sequence is 14 residues long. CDR1 and CDR2 (germline): SGHRS, YFSETQ. Deletions cut 1 base from V and 11 bases from J, with 16 bases between. In nucleotides, the CDR3 is TGCGCCAGCAGCTTGAACACGGACTCCGACCAGCAGTTCTTC. Translating gives CASSLNTDSDQQFF.

This clone was seen only once. The chain uses TRBV6-5 and TRBJ1-5, with D unclear. Trimming removed 2 bases from V and 0 bases from J, with 11 bases in between. Germline assignment: CDR1 MNHEY and CDR2 SVGAGI. The CDR3 is made up of 16 amino acids. CDR3 sequence (DNA): TGTGCCAGCAGTTACCCTTCGGGATATAGCAATCAGCCCCAGCATTTT. This gives the protein CASSYPSGYSNQPQHF.

The chain uses TRBV2 and TRBJ2-5, with D perhaps TRBD1 (6 bases). Trimming removed 6 bases at V and 2 bases at J, with 16 bases between. The CDR3 has 15 residues. Germline V gene data show CDR1 as SNHLY and CDR2 as FYNNEI. The CDR3 protein is CASRQQGVGQETQYF. DNA of the CDR3: TGTGCCAGCAGACAACAGGGAGTTGGGCAAGAGACCCAGTACTTC. Using reference TRBV2 and TRBJ2-5 for the parts outside the CDR3, the full variable domain is EPEVTQTPSHQVTQMGQEVILRCVPISNHLYFYWYRQILGQKVEFLVSFYNNEISEKSEIFDDQFSVERPDGSNFTLKIRSTKLEDSAMYFCASRQQGVGQETQYFGPGTRLLVL.

The chain links TRBV14 to TRBJ1-1; the D gene is possibly TRBD1 (5 bases). V was cut by 0 bases and J by 3 bases, with 14 bases left in between. Per germline, CDR1 SGHDN and CDR2 FVKESK. This CDR3 contains 16 residues. The CDR3 region has the DNA TGTGCCAGCAGCCAAGATGGGGGGGGGAGTTACACTGAAGCTTTCTTT. Translating it yields CASSQDGGGSYTEAFF.

The V gene is TRBV11-2, the J gene TRBJ1-6, with D possibly TRBD1 on 6 matching bases. Trimming took off 4 bases at V and 10 bases at J, with 14 bases between the two ends. Germline CDR1 reads SGHAT; CDR2 reads FQNNGV. The CDR3 loop spans 14 amino acids. CDR3 in amino acids: CASSSSPRGSPLHF. The CDR3 coding sequence is TGTGCCAGCAGCTCCAGTCCGAGGGGGTCACCCCTCCACTTT.

The rearrangement links TRBV5-1 to TRBJ1-1; 10 bases line up with TRBD1. The CDR3 contains 15 residues. CDR1 and CDR2 from the germline V gene are SGHRS and YFSETQ. The trim removed 0 bases at V and 6 bases at J, leaving 5 bases unmatched. The CDR3 here is CASSLGQGANAEAFF. CDR3 DNA: TGCGCCAGCAGCTTGGGACAGGGGGCAAACGCTGAAGCTTTCTTT.

The chain links TRBV3-1 (or the pseudogene TRBV3-2) to TRBJ1-1; D call uncertain. Germline lookup yields CDR1 LGHDT and CDR2 YNNKEL (reference sequence). The CDR3 runs to 15 residues. V was shortened by 2 bases and J by 2 bases, with 12 bases between the two germline ends. CDR3 residues: CASSQKAEFNTEAFF. The CDR3 DNA is TGTGCCAGCAGCCAAAAAGCCGAATTTAACACTGAAGCTTTCTTT.

V and J are TRBV7-8 and TRBJ2-5; D is possibly TRBD2 (7 bases). V lost 4 bases, J lost 2 bases, and 17 bases lay in between. The CDR3 is made up of 16 amino acids. CDR1 and CDR2 from the germline V gene are SGHVS and FQNEAQ. The CDR3 here is CASSSVGGGGQETQYF. In DNA form, the CDR3 reads TGTGCCAGCAGCTCGGTCGGCGGGGGCGGACAAGAGACCCAGTACTTC.